The T cell receptor (beta chain) under discussion was sequenced for a study of CD8+CD57+ T cells in acquired aplastic anemia. Study in general: Sorted CD4+ and CD8+ cells gave an average of about 3.4 ug of DNA. Study-wide results and caveats: Patients and controls had in common approximately 29 CD8+ CDR3 sequences.

Sequencing was done on patients that had shown CD8+CD57+ cell expansion by flow cytometry. At the time of blood sampling, patients had not yet received any therapy. Germline CDR1 and CDR2: MGHDK and SYGVNS. The V end lost 3 bases, the J end lost 4 bases, and 9 bases lay between the germline ends. The length of the CDR3 is 13 residues. The sample holds many counts of this clonotype. Antigen specificity is unknown. Profiling that covered TCR beta VDJ and CDR3 relied on genomic DNA as its template. Each CDR3 protein is one row after TCRdb ran MiXCR on the reads. Here the sample spans about 180,000 distinct CDR3 sequences, approximately 48% being singletons.

The rearrangement links TRBV25-1 to TRBJ2-5; D might be TRBD1 or TRBD2, each matching 6 bases. Sequenced input: sorted CD4+, CD8+, or CD8+CD57+ T cells (not recorded which) from PBMCs. This receptor was obtained from a human donor with aplastic anemia. The CDR3 DNA reads as TGTGCCAGCAGTGATTGGGGGGCAGAGACCCAGTACTTC. Translation gives CASSDWGAETQYF.